These 27 T cell receptor beta chains were sequenced from one sample in a study of cytomegalovirus exposure and HLA in healthy donors (dated 2017 in TCRdb). Libraries were made using the immunoSEQ multiplex PCR assay. TCRdb re-hosts the immuneACCESS table, in-frame sequences only. Its copies lack some clones; in the studies checked, an unresolved V gene accounts for under half of them, and the cause for the rest is not known. This sample comprises more than 200,000 clones, roughly 88% of them detected only once. The ten largest account for around 3.1% of the sample. The sample consisted of PBMCs. These TCRs come from a woman between 25 and 40 years old in good health and CMV-seronegative.

This chain uses TRBV28 with TRBJ2-1; 10 bases agree with TRBD1. The germline V gene encodes CDR1 MDHEN and CDR2 SYDVKM. The CDR3 has 15 amino acids. V was pared by 10 bases and J by 8 bases, with 14 bases of the junction left unmatched. Written as DNA, the CDR3 is TGTGCCATCCATAACCCGGGACAGGGGTCGGATGAGCAGTTCTTC. The encoded protein is CAIHNPGQGSDEQFF. Full variable domain (remainder filled in from reference TRBV28 and TRBJ2-1): DVKVTQSSRYLVKRTGEKVFLECVQDMDHENMFWYRQDPGLGLRLIYFSYDVKMKEKGDIPEGYSVSREKKERFSLILESASTNQTSMYLCAIHNPGQGSDEQFFGPGTRLTVL.

V gene TRBV9 combines with J gene TRBJ2-3; D gene ambiguous. This CDR3 has 15 amino acids. V was trimmed by 4 bases and J by 0 bases, leaving 12 bases between them. Germline CDR1 is SGDLS and CDR2 is YYNGEE. The CDR3 nucleotides read TGTGCCAGCAGCCAAGGACCGCTTAGCACAGATACGCAGTATTTT. It yields the protein CASSQGPLSTDTQYF. The full variable domain, completed using reference TRBV9 and TRBJ2-3, is DSGVTQTPKHLITATGQRVTLRCSPRSGDLSVYWYQQSLDQGLQFLIQYYNGEERAKGNILERFSAQQFPDLHSELNLSSLELGDSALYFCASSQGPLSTDTQYFGPGTRLTVL.

The chain combines TRBV6-4 with TRBJ1-1; the D gene is possibly TRBD1 (5 bases). Germline loops: CDR1 MRHNA, CDR2 SNTAGT. V gave up 4 bases and J gave up 1 base, with 7 bases separating them. The CDR3 covers 13 residues. In nucleotides, the CDR3 is TGTGCCAGCAGTGCCGGGACGAACACTGAAGCTTTCTTT. It encodes CASSAGTNTEAFF.

The chain is built from TRBV19 and TRBJ2-1; TRBD2 is a possible D gene (5 bases). The CDR3 runs to 13 residues. Trimming cost V 3 bases and J 5 bases, with 8 bases left between them. The germline CDR1 and CDR2 sequences are LNHDA and SQIVND (reference sequence). CDR3 sequence (DNA): TGTGCCAGTAGTATGACCGGGGACAATGAGCAGTTCTTC. Translated: CASSMTGDNEQFF. The variable domain in full, with the rest retrieved from reference TRBV19 and TRBJ2-1, is DGGITQSPKYLFRKEGQNVTLSCEQNLNHDAMYWYRQDPGQGLRLIYYSQIVNDFQKGDIAEGYSVSREKKESFPLTVTSAQKNPTAFYLCASSMTGDNEQFFGPGTRLTVL.

The rearrangement links TRBV4-3 to TRBJ2-7; D assignment may be TRBD1 or TRBD2 (5 bases each). Germline V gene lookup returns CDR1 LGHNA and CDR2 YSLEER. The CDR3 is 14 amino acids. The V end was cut by 0 bases, the J end by 4 bases, with 10 bases between. The CDR3 DNA reads TGCGCCAGCAGCCAAGATCTGGGACCGTACGAGCAGTACTTC. Translating it yields CASSQDLGPYEQYF.

The V gene is TRBV2, the J gene TRBJ1-4; no reliable D call. There are 15 residues in the CDR3. Per the germline V gene, CDR1 is SNHLY and CDR2 is FYNNEI. The germline V and J ends were trimmed by 2 bases and 4 bases, with 11 bases remaining between them. CDR3 amino acids: CASSEIVAVNEKLFF. The DNA of the CDR3 is TGTGCCAGCAGTGAAATTGTGGCAGTTAATGAAAAACTGTTTTTT.

This sequence joins TRBV6-5 and TRBJ2-1, with D unresolved. Trimming pared 4 bases from V and 6 bases from J, leaving 7 bases between. The CDR3 is made up of 12 amino acids. CDR1 and CDR2 from the germline V gene are MNHEY and SVGAGI. The CDR3 is CASSSEINEQFF. CDR3 coding DNA: TGTGCCAGCAGTTCGGAAATCAATGAGCAGTTCTTC.

The V and J genes are TRBV7-8 and TRBJ2-7, with D possibly being TRBD2 (5 bases). Looked up from germline, CDR1 is SGHVS and CDR2 is FQNEAQ. V dropped 3 bases and J dropped 6 bases, with 6 bases sitting between them. The CDR3 runs 11 residues. The CDR3 bases are TGTGCCAGCAGCTTTGGACTCGAGCAGTACTTC. Amino acid sequence: CASSFGLEQYF.

This clone was counted between two and nine times. This sequence joins TRBV4-2 and TRBJ1-1, with 8 positions matching TRBD1. Trimming took 1 base from V and 0 from J; bases not matched to a gene: 4. Germline CDR1 is LGHNA and CDR2 is YNFKEQ. This CDR3 contains 16 residues. CDR3 sequence (DNA): TGTGCCAGCAGCCAAGGAGACAGGGGAATGAACACTGAAGCTTTCTTT. Translation: CASSQGDRGMNTEAFF.

The genes are TRBV12-5 and TRBJ2-7, with TRBD2 matching over 10 bases. Unmatched junction bases numbered 5, after V lost 0 bases and J lost 6 bases. The CDR3 totals 15 residues. The germline gives CDR1 LGHNT, CDR2 FRNRAP. The CDR3 spells CASGLVLGLAFEQYF. As DNA, the CDR3 is TGTGCTAGTGGTTTGGTCCTGGGACTAGCGTTCGAGCAGTACTTC. Based on the CDR3 plus reference TRBV12-5 and TRBJ2-7, the full variable domain is DARVTQTPRHKVTEMGQEVTMRCQPILGHNTVFWYRQTMMQGLELLAYFRNRAPLDDSGMPKDRFSAEMPDATLATLKIQPSEPRDSAVYFCASGLVLGLAFEQYFGPGTRLTVT.

This clone occurred once. V and J are TRBV25-1 and TRBJ2-2; D possibly uses TRBD1 or TRBD2 (5 bases each). CDR3 size: 15 residues. V was cut by 3 bases and J by 4 bases, with 12 bases left in between. Germline lookup yields CDR1 MGHDK and CDR2 SYGVNS. CDR3 nucleotides: TGTGCCAGCAGTGATACGGGACGGACCACCGGGGAGCTGTTTTTT. Residues: CASSDTGRTTGELFF.

Details on this clone: Other DNA sequences of this sample code for an identical CDR3. This sequence joins TRBV6-1 and TRBJ2-7, with 9 bases fitting TRBD1. The CDR3 spans 15 residues. Germline V gene sequence: CDR1 MNHNS, CDR2 SASEGT. The V gene end was trimmed by 0 bases and the J gene end by 0 bases; junction bases not matched to a gene: 0. The CDR3 here is CASSEATGGSYEQYF. The CDR3 coding sequence is TGTGCCAGCAGTGAAGCGACAGGGGGCTCCTACGAGCAGTACTTC.

The V and J genes are TRBV28 and TRBJ2-5; the D is unclear. The V gene's germline CDR1 is MDHEN and CDR2 SYDVKM. The CDR3 has 12 residues. The V end was cut by 3 bases, the J end by 7 bases, with 9 bases between. The DNA of the CDR3 is TGTGCCAGCAGTTTCCCCGATGGGACCCAGTACTTC. Its protein is CASSFPDGTQYF.

DNA for the CDR3: TGTGCCAGCACCTGGGGGGGGATAACTGGGGCCAACGTCCTGACTTTC. Its translation is CASTWGGITGANVLTF. This chain uses TRBV28 with TRBJ2-6, with 7 bases aligning to TRBD2. The V and J ends lost 7 bases and 2 bases, in that order; junction bases with no gene match: 8. There are 16 residues in the CDR3. The germline gives CDR1 MDHEN, CDR2 SYDVKM. Full variable domain (remainder filled in from reference TRBV28 and TRBJ2-6): DVKVTQSSRYLVKRTGEKVFLECVQDMDHENMFWYRQDPGLGLRLIYFSYDVKMKEKGDIPEGYSVSREKKERFSLILESASTNQTSMYLCASTWGGITGANVLTFGAGSRLTVL.

This chain connects TRBV10-2 to TRBJ1-2; no clear D gene. The germline gives CDR1 WSHSY, CDR2 SAAADI. Trimming took 10 bases from V and 5 from J, leaving 17 bases between them. CDR3 length: 13 amino acids. For the CDR3, the DNA is TGCGCCACCTCGGACGGGGAGCGATATGGCTACACCTTC. Translated, it gives CATSDGERYGYTF.

J is TRBJ2-7 and V is TRBV29-1, with D possibly being TRBD1 or TRBD2 (5 bases each). Germline V gene lookup returns CDR1 SQVTM and CDR2 ANQGSEA. The CDR3 is 13 residues long. The V and J ends lost 4 bases and 4 bases respectively, with 14 bases between them. CDR3 bases: TGCAGCGTTGGAAGGTCGGGGCGGTACGAGCAGTACTTC. Translated, it gives CSVGRSGRYEQYF.

In this sample, this clone turned up once. The gene calls are TRBV2 and TRBJ2-3; TRBD2 aligns across 11 bases. This CDR3 region has 17 residues. In germline, CDR1 is SNHLY, CDR2 FYNNEI. Trimming cost V 6 bases and J 3 bases; bases outside gene matches: 11. CDR3: CASRGRGLAVGTDTQYF. Here the CDR3 DNA reads TGTGCCAGCAGGGGCCGGGGACTAGCGGTGGGGACAGATACGCAGTATTTT.

A single count supports this clone. The chain has TRBV10-3 and TRBJ2-7; either TRBD1 or TRBD2 may supply D (6 bases each). The V end lost 0 bases, the J end lost 4 bases, and 16 bases lay between the germline ends. The CDR3 is made up of 16 amino acids. The V gene's germline CDR1 is ENHRY and CDR2 SYGVKD. The CDR3 spells CAISESTGALLYEQYF. The DNA of the CDR3 is TGTGCCATCAGTGAGTCAACGGGGGCGTTGTTATACGAGCAGTACTTC.

The rearrangement links TRBV6-5 to TRBJ2-5; D is undetermined. This CDR3 comprises 15 residues. The ends were cut back, 5 bases at V and 1 base at J, with 14 bases in the middle. From germline, CDR1 is MNHEY and CDR2 SVGAGI. This chain's CDR3 is CASSPLLAPQETQYF. CDR3 in DNA: TGTGCCAGCAGTCCCCTTCTGGCCCCCCAAGAGACCCAGTACTTC.

The rearrangement joins TRBV19 to TRBJ2-1; 8 nucleotides align to TRBD2. V lost 1 base, J lost 7 bases, and 6 bases stayed unmatched. The CDR3 totals 15 residues. Germline V gene data show CDR1 as LNHDA and CDR2 as SQIVND (reference sequence). CDR3 loop: CASSIALGLVNEQFF. CDR3 in DNA: TGTGCCAGTAGTATAGCCTTGGGACTAGTTAATGAGCAGTTCTTC.

The chain is built from TRBV7-8 and TRBJ2-7; 7 nucleotides match TRBD1. The J segment lost 0 bases and the V segment lost 5 bases, leaving 10 bases of the junction unmatched. The germline gives CDR1 SGHVS, CDR2 FQNEAQ. The CDR3 has 16 residues. The CDR3 region has the DNA TGTGCCAGCAGCCCCGACATGGACAGGTTCTCCTACGAGCAGTACTTC. It is translated as CASSPDMDRFSYEQYF.

V gene TRBV9 combines with J gene TRBJ2-1, with 8 nucleotides matching TRBD1. Per the germline V gene, CDR1 is SGDLS and CDR2 is YYNGEE. The CDR3 runs 17 residues. The V and J ends lost 3 bases and 0 bases, in that order; junction bases with no gene match: 8. The CDR3 nucleotides are TGTGCCAGCAGCGGGACAGGGTTTGGGAGCTCCTACAATGAGCAGTTCTTC. It codes for CASSGTGFGSSYNEQFF.

The chain recombines TRBV6-4 with TRBJ2-7, with a weak D call TRBD1 (6 bases). Germline V gene sequence: CDR1 MRHNA, CDR2 SNTAGT. The length of the CDR3 is 18 residues. Trimming removed 5 bases at V and 0 bases at J, with 23 bases between. CDR3 DNA: TGTGCCAGCAGTCCCCCAATGTCCTCCAGGGGCTTCTCCTACGAGCAGTACTTC. As protein: CASSPPMSSRGFSYEQYF.

The V call is TRBV18, the J call TRBJ2-1; 15 bases are shared with TRBD2. This CDR3 has 18 amino acids. CDR1 and CDR2 (germline): KGHSH, LQKENI. The V and J ends lost 4 bases and 2 bases, in that order; junction bases with no gene match: 6. The CDR3 DNA reads as TGTGCCAGCTCACTCGGACTAGCGGGAGGGGCTGCCTACAATGAGCAGTTCTTC. Translating gives CASSLGLAGGAAYNEQFF.

The chain recombines TRBV6-6 with TRBJ2-7, with D uncertain. The germline V and J ends were trimmed by 5 bases and 2 bases, with 16 bases remaining between them. This CDR3 has 15 residues. CDR1 and CDR2 (germline): MNHNY, SVGAGI (reference sequence). Written as DNA, the CDR3 is TGTGCCAGCAGTCGAATAGCCCCCCTCGCCTACGAGCAGTACTTC. Protein sequence: CASSRIAPLAYEQYF.

This CDR3 reads CASSFWASEQFF. In nucleotides, the CDR3 is TGTGCCAGCAGTTTCTGGGCTAGTGAGCAGTTCTTC. This chain links TRBV27 with TRBJ2-1; D is uncertain. V shed 3 bases and J shed 9 bases, with 9 bases lying between them. CDR3 size: 12 residues. In germline, CDR1 is MNHEY, CDR2 SMNVEV (reference sequence).

A single count supports this clone. At one boundary the junction diverges from the germline segment, which might be a read error. The J gene is TRBJ2-7, the V gene TRBV29-1; possible D gene TRBD1, 6 bases. The CDR3 totals 13 residues. Germline assignment: CDR1 SQVTM and CDR2 ANQGSEA. CDR3 coding DNA: TGCAGCGTAGAAGTACAGGGCTCCTACGAGCAGTACTTC. This gives the protein CSVEVQGSYEQYF.